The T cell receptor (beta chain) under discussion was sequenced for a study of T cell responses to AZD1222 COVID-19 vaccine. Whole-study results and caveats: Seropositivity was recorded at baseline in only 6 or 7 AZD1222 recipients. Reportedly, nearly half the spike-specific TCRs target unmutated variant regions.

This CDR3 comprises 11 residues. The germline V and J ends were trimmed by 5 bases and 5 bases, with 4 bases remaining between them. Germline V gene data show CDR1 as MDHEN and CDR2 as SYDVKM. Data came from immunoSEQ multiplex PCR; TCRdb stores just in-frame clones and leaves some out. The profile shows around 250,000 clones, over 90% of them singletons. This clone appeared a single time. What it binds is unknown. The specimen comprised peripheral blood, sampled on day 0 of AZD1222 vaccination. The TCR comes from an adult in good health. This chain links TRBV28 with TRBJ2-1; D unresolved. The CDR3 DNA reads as TGTGCCAGCAGTCTTCACAATGAGCAGTTCTTC. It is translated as CASSLHNEQFF.